The 9 T cell receptor beta chains in this list originate from one sample, sequenced in a study of CD8+CD57+ T cells in acquired aplastic anemia (dated by TCRdb to the late 2010s). Sequencer: Illumina HiSeq 2000. Genomic DNA served as template for TCR beta VDJ combination and CDR3 sequence profiling. TCRdb reanalyzed the raw reads on its own, using fastp at Q25 for trimming and MiXCR for clone calling, and kept in-frame beta chains. Entries are consolidated by CDR3 protein sequence, retaining the most common genes and DNA. The sample data list about 420,000 distinct CDR3 sequences, and around 68% of these were observed just once. The ten largest clonotypes hold under 5% of the sample. Sequencing was carried out using sorted CD4+, CD8+, or CD8+CD57+ T cells (not recorded which) from PBMCs. The source is a human donor in good health, serving as a control.

Comment on this clonotype: The conserved final phenylalanine or tryptophan is absent from the CDR3, which likely points to a read error. The V and J genes are TRBV2 and TRBJ1-5, with D unresolved. V dropped 6 bases and J dropped 10 bases, with 22 bases sitting between them. CDR1 and CDR2 from the germline V gene are SNHLY and FYNNEI. The CDR3 contains 15 residues. The CDR3 here is CASSLSTGPGHPQHS. As DNA, the CDR3 is TGTGCCAGCAGCTTGTCGACTGGCCCTGGCCACCCCCAGCATTCT.

This sequence joins TRBV2 and TRBJ1-6; D is unresolved. The V end lost 2 bases, the J end lost 0 bases, and 8 bases lay between the germline ends. CDR3 length equals 16 residues. Germline V lookup: CDR1 SNHLY, CDR2 FYNNEI. The CDR3 DNA is TGTGCCAGCAGTGAATCGGTGATCTCCTATAATTCACCCCTCCACTTT. This translates into CASSESVISYNSPLHF.

As for this clonotype: Compared with germline, one end of the junction differs, possibly owing to a read error. The genes are TRBV5-1 and TRBJ1-1; the D is unclear. This CDR3 is 14 amino acids long. Germline values: CDR1 SGHRS, CDR2 YFSETQ. The CDR3 DNA follows: TGCGCCAGCAGCTTGAGCACAAGTAACACTGAAGCTCTCTTT. Translation: CASSLSTSNTEALF.

The J gene is TRBJ2-2, the V gene TRBV29-1, with D possibly matching TRBD2 (5 bases). Germline CDR1 is SQVTM and CDR2 is ANQGSEA. CDR3 size: 15 residues. This CDR3 is CGSGEHGGITGELFF. For the CDR3, the DNA is TGCGGCAGTGGCGAGCATGGAGGTATCACCGGGGAGCTGTTTTTT.

The V and J genes are TRBV10-3 and TRBJ1-2; no firm D call. The CDR3 is 13 amino acids. The V end lost 8 bases, the J end lost 1 base, and 11 bases lay between the germline ends. CDR1 is ENHRY and CDR2 is SYGVKD in the germline V gene. The CDR3 DNA reads TGTGCCATCCAAGAGGGCCTTAACTATGGCTACACCTTC. Protein product: CAIQEGLNYGYTF.

This clonotype has just one count. The V gene is TRBV4-1, the J gene TRBJ2-7, with D possibly being TRBD1 (5 bases). CDR3 length equals 16 residues. CDR1 and CDR2 from the germline V gene are MGHRA and YSYEKL. V lost 1 base and J 3 bases, leaving 16 bases between the germline ends. The CDR3: CASSQGLWQGNYEQYF. The CDR3 bases are TGCGCCAGCAGCCAAGGTCTATGGCAGGGTAACTACGAGCAGTACTTC.

The chain uses TRBV20-1 and TRBJ1-6, with 7 bases lining up with TRBD1. Germline V gene data show CDR1 as DFQATT and CDR2 as SNEGSKA (reference sequence). The CDR3 spans 17 residues. V lost 0 bases and J lost 4; bases outside the gene matches: 9. The CDR3 DNA is TGCAGTGCTAGAGATCTTGGCAGGGGGGCGTATAATTCACCCCTCCACTTT. Translating gives CSARDLGRGAYNSPLHF.

The V and J genes are TRBV20-1 and TRBJ1-5; D remains unclear. Germline V gene lookup returns CDR1 DFQATT and CDR2 SNEGSKA (reference sequence). The CDR3 is 13 amino acids. Trimming removed 7 bases at V and 2 bases at J, with 12 bases between. CDR3: CSVPSQGNQPQHF. The CDR3 DNA reads TGCAGTGTCCCGAGCCAAGGCAATCAGCCCCAGCATTTT.

The chain recombines TRBV20-1 with TRBJ2-5; TRBD2 matches at 8 bases. This CDR3 comprises 16 residues. Trimming removed 4 bases from V and 2 bases from J; junction bases left unmatched: 12. The germline gives CDR1 DFQATT, CDR2 SNEGSKA (reference sequence). CDR3 sequence: CSAMGGSGAGQETQYF. The CDR3, as DNA: TGCAGTGCTATGGGGGGTAGCGGGGCCGGGCAAGAGACCCAGTACTTC.